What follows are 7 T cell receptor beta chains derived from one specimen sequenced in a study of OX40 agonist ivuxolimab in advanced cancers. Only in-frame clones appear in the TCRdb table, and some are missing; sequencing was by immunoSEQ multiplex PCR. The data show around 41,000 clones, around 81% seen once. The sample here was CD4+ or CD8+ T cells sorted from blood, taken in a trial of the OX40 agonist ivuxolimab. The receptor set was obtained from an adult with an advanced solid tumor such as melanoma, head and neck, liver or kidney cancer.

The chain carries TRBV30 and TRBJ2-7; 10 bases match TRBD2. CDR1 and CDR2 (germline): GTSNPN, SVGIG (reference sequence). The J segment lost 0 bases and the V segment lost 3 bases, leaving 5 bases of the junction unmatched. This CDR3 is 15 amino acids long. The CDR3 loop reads CAWSWGTSVSYEQYF. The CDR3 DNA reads TGTGCCTGGAGCTGGGGGACTAGCGTCTCCTACGAGCAGTACTTC.

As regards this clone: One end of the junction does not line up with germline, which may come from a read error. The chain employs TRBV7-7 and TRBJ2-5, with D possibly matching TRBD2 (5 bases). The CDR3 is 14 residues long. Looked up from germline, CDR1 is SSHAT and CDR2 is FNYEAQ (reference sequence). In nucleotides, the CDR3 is TGTGCTAGCAGCTTAGCACTAGTTGGAGAGACCCAGTACTTC. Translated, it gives CASSLALVGETQYF. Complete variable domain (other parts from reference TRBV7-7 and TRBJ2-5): GAGVSQSPRYKVTKRGQDVTLRCDPISSHATLYWYQQALGQGPEFLTYFNYEAQPDKSGLPSDRFSAERPEGSISTLTIQRTEQRDSAMYRCASSLALVGETQYFGPGTRLLVL.

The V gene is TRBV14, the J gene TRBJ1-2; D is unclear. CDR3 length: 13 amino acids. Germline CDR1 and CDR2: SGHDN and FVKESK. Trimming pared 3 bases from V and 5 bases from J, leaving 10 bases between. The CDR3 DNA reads TGTGCCAGCAGCCAGCAGGAGAAATATGGCTACACCTTC. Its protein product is CASSQQEKYGYTF.

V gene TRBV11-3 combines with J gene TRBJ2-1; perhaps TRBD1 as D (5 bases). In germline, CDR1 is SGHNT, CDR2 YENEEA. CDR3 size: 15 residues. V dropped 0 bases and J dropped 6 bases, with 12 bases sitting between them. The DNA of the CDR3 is TGTGCCAGCAGCTTAGAATTGTGGCAGGGCAATGAGCAGTTCTTC. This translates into CASSLELWQGNEQFF.

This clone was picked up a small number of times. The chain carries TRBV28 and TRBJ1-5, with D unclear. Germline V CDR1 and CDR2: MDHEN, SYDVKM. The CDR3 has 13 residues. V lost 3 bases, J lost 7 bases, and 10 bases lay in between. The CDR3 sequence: CASSFRRNQPQHF. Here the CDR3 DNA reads TGTGCCAGCAGTTTCCGGAGGAACCAGCCCCAGCATTTT. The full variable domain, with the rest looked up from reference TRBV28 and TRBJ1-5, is DVKVTQSSRYLVKRTGEKVFLECVQDMDHENMFWYRQDPGLGLRLIYFSYDVKMKEKGDIPEGYSVSREKKERFSLILESASTNQTSMYLCASSFRRNQPQHFGDGTRLSIL.

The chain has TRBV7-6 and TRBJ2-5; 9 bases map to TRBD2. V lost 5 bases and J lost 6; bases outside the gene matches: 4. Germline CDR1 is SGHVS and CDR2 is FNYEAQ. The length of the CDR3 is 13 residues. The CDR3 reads CASSLLAGQTQYF. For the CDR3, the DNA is TGTGCCAGCAGCCTACTAGCGGGTCAGACCCAGTACTTC.

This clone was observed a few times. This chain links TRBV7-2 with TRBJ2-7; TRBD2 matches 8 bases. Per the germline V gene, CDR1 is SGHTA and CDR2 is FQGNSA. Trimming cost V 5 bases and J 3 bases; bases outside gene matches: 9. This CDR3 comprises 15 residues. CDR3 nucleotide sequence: TGTGCCAGCAGCCCCCCGATGAGCGGGAGCTACGAGCAGTACTTC. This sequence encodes CASSPPMSGSYEQYF.